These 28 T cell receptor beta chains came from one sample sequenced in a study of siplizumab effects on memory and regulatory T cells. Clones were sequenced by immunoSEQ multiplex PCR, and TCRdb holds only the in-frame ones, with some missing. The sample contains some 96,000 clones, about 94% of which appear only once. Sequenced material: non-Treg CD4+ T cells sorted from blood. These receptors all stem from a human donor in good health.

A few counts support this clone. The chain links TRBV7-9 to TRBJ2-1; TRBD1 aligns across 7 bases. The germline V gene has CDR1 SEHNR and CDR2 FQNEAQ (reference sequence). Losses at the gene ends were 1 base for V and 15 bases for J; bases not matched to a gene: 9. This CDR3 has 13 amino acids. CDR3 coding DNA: TGTGCCAGCAGCTTAGTTCGGGAACAGGGGCTGTTCTTC. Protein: CASSLVREQGLFF. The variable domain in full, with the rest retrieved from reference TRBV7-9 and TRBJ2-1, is DTGVSQNPRHKITKRGQNVTFRCDPISEHNRLYWYRQTLGQGPEFLTYFQNEAQLEKSRLLSDRFSAERPKGSFSTLEIQRTEQGDSAMYLCASSLVREQGLFFGPGTRLTVL.

Here the CDR3 reads CASSPSGGPVEQYF. The CDR3 region has the DNA TGCGCCAGCAGCCCCAGCGGAGGCCCCGTAGAGCAGTACTTC. The chain links TRBV5-1 to TRBJ2-7, with D possibly TRBD2 on 5 matching bases. Germline CDR1 is SGHRS and CDR2 is YFSETQ. Trimming cost V 4 bases and J 7 bases, with 18 bases left between them. This CDR3 region has 14 residues.

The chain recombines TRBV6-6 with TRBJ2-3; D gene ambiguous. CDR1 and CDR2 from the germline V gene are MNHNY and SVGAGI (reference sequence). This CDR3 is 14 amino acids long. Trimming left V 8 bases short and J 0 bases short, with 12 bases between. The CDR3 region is CASFRVTSTDTQYF. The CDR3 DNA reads TGTGCCAGCTTCCGGGTCACAAGCACAGATACGCAGTATTTT.

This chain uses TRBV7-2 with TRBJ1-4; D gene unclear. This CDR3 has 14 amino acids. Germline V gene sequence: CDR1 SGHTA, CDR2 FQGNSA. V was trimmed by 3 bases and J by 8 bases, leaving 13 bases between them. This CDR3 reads CASSFSTQSEKLFF. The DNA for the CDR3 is TGTGCCAGCAGCTTTTCTACACAGAGCGAAAAACTGTTTTTT.

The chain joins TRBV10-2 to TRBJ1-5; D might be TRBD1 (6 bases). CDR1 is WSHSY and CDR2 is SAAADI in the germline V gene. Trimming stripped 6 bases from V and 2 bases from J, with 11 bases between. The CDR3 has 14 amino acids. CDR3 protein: CASSPQGGNQPQHF. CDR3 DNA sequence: TGCGCCAGCAGCCCACAGGGTGGCAATCAGCCCCAGCATTTT.

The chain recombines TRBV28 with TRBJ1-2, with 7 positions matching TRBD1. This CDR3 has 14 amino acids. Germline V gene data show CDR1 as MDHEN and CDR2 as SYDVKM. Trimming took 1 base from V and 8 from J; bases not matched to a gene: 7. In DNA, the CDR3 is TGTGCCAGCAGTTTATTCTACAGGGGAGTAGGCTACACCTTC. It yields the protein CASSLFYRGVGYTF.

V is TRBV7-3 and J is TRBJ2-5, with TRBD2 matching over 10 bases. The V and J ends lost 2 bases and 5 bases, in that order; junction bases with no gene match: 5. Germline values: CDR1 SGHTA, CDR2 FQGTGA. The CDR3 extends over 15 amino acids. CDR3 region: CASSLGLAVEETQYF. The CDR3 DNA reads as TGTGCCAGCAGCTTAGGACTAGCGGTGGAGGAGACCCAGTACTTC.

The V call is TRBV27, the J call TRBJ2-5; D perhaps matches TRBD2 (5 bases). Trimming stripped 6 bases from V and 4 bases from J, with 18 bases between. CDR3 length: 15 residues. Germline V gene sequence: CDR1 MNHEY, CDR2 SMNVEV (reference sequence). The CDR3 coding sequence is TGTGCCAGCAGACCCCGCCGGCAGGCGGGAGAGACCCAGTACTTC. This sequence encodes CASRPRRQAGETQYF.

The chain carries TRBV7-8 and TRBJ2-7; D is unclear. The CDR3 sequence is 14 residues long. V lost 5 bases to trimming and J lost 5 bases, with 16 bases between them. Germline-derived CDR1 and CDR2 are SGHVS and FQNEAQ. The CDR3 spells CASSPNNVENEQYF. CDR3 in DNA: TGTGCCAGCAGCCCAAACAATGTGGAAAACGAGCAGTACTTC.

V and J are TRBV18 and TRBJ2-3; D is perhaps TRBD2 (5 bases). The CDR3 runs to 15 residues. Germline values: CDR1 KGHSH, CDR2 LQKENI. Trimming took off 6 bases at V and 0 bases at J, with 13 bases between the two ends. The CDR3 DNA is TGTGCCAGCTCGCGGAACCGGGGTAGCACAGATACGCAGTATTTT. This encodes CASSRNRGSTDTQYF.

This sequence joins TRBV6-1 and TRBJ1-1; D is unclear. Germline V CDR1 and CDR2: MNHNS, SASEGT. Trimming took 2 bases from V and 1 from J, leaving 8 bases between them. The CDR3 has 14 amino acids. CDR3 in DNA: TGTGCCAGCAGTGAATACCGGGGGAACACTGAAGCTTTCTTT. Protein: CASSEYRGNTEAFF.

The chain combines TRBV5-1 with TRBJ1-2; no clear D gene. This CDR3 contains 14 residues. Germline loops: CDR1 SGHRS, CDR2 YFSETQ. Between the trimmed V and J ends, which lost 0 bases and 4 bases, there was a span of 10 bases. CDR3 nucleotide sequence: TGCGCCAGCAGCTTGGCCGTGGAACCCTATGGCTACACCTTC. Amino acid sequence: CASSLAVEPYGYTF. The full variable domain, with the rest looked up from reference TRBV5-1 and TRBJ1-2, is KAGVTQTPRYLIKTRGQQVTLSCSPISGHRSVSWYQQTPGQGLQFLFEYFSETQRNKGNFPGRFSGRQFSNSRSEMNVSTLELGDSALYLCASSLAVEPYGYTFGSGTRLTVV.

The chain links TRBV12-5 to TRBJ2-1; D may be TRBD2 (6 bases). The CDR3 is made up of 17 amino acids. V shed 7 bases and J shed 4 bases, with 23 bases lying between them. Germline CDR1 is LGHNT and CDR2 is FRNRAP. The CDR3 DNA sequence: TGTGCTAGTGTGAGGGATCCCGGGAGCGGTCTTTACAATGAGCAGTTCTTC. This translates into CASVRDPGSGLYNEQFF.

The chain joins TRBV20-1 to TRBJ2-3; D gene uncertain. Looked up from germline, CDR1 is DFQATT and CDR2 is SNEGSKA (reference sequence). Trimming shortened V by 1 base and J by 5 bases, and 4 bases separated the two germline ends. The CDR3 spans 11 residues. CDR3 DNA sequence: TGCAGTGCTAGAGCTGTAGATACGCAGTATTTT. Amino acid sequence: CSARAVDTQYF.

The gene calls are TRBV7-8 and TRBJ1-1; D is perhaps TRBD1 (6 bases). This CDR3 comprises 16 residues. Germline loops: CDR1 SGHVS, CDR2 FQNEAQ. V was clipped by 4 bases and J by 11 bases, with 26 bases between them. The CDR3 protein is CASSSGPTGSQGVAFF. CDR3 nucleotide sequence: TGTGCCAGCAGCTCAGGCCCCACAGGGTCCCAGGGAGTTGCTTTCTTT. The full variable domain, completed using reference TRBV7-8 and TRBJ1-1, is GAGVSQSPRYKVAKRGQDVALRCDPISGHVSLFWYQQALGQGPEFLTYFQNEAQLDKSGLPSDRFFAERPEGSVSTLKIQRTQQEDSAVYLCASSSGPTGSQGVAFFGQGTRLTVV.

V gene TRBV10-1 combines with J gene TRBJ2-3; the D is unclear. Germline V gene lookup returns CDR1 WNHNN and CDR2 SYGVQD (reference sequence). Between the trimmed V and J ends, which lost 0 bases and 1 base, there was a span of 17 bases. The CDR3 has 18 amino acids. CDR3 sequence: CASSESKLLKKGTDTQYF. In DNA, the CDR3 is TGCGCCAGCAGTGAGTCAAAACTATTGAAAAAAGGCACAGATACGCAGTATTTT.

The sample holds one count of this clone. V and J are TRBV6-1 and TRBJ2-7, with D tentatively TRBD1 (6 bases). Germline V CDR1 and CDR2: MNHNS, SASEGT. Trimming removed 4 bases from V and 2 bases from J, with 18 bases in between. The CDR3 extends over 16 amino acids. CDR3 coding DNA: TGTGCCAGCAGTGTATCCGGGACAACGAGGACCTACGAGCAGTACTTC. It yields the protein CASSVSGTTRTYEQYF.

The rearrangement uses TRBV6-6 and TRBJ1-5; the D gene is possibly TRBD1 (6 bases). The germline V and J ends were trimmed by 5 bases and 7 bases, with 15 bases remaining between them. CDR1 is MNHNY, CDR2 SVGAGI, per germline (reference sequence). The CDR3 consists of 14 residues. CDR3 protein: CASSHSGERQPQHF. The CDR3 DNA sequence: TGTGCCAGCAGTCATTCAGGGGAGAGGCAGCCCCAGCATTTT.

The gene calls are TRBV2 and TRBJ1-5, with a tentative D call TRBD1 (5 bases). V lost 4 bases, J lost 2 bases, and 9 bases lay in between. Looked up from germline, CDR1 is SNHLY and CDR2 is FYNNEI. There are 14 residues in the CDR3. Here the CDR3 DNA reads TGTGCCAGCAGTGGGGCGGGGGGCAATCAGCCCCAGCATTTT. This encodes CASSGAGGNQPQHF.

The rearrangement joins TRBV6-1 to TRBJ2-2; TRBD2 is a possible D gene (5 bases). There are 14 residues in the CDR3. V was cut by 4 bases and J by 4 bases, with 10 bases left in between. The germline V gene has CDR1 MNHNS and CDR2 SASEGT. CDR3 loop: CASSGIGSTGELFF. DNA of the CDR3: TGTGCCAGCAGTGGGATAGGGAGCACCGGGGAGCTGTTTTTT.

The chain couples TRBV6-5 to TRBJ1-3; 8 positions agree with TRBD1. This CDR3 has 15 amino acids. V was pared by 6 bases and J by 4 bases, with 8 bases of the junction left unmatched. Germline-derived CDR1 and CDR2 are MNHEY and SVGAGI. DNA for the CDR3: TGTGCCAGCAGAACGGGGGGGACAGGCGGAAACACCATATATTTT. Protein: CASRTGGTGGNTIYF.

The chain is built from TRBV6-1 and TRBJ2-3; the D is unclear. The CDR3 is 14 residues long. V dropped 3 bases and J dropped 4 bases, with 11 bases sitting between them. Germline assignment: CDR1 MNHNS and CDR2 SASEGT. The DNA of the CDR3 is TGTGCCAGCAGTGATCAAGGTCGTTCAGATACGCAGTATTTT. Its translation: CASSDQGRSDTQYF.

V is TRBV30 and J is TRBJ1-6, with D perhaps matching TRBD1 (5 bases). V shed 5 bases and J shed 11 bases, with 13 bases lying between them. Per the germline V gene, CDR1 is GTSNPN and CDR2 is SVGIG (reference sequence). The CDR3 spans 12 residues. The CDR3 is CAWGEGDPPLHF. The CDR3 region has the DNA TGTGCCTGGGGGGAAGGGGACCCACCCCTCCACTTT.

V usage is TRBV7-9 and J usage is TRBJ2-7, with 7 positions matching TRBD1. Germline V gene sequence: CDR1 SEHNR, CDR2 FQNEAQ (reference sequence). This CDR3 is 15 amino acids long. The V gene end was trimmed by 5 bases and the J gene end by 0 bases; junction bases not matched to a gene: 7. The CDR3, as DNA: TGTGCCAGCAGCCCAAGGGACAGAAGCTCCTACGAGCAGTACTTC. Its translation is CASSPRDRSSYEQYF.

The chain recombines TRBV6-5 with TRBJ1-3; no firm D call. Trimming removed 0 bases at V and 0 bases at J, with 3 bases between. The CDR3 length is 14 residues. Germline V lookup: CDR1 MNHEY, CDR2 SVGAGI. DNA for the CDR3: TGTGCCAGCAGTTACTCGGTCTCTGGAAACACCATATATTTT. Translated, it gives CASSYSVSGNTIYF.

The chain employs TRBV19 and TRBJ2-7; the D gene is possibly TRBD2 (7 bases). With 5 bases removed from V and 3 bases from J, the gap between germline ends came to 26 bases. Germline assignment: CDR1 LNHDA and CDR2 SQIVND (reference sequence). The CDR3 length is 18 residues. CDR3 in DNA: TGTGCCAGTAGTCCAACCGGGGGAGATTCGGGGGGCTACTACGAGCAGTACTTC. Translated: CASSPTGGDSGGYYEQYF.

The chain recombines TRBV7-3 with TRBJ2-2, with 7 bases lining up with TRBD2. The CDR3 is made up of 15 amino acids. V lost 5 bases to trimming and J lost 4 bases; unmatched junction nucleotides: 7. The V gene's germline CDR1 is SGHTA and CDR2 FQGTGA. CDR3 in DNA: TGTGCCAGCAGCACTACTAGCGCGGGCACCGGGGAGCTGTTTTTT. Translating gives CASSTTSAGTGELFF.

The CDR3, as DNA: TGTGCCATCAAAGGGACAGGGGGCGAGTGGAACACTGAAGCTTTCTTT. Amino acids: CAIKGTGGEWNTEAFF. This chain links TRBV10-3 with TRBJ1-1; 12 bases are shared with TRBD1. Trimming removed 7 bases from V and 1 base from J; junction bases left unmatched: 7. The germline CDR1 and CDR2 sequences are ENHRY and SYGVKD. This CDR3 has 16 residues.